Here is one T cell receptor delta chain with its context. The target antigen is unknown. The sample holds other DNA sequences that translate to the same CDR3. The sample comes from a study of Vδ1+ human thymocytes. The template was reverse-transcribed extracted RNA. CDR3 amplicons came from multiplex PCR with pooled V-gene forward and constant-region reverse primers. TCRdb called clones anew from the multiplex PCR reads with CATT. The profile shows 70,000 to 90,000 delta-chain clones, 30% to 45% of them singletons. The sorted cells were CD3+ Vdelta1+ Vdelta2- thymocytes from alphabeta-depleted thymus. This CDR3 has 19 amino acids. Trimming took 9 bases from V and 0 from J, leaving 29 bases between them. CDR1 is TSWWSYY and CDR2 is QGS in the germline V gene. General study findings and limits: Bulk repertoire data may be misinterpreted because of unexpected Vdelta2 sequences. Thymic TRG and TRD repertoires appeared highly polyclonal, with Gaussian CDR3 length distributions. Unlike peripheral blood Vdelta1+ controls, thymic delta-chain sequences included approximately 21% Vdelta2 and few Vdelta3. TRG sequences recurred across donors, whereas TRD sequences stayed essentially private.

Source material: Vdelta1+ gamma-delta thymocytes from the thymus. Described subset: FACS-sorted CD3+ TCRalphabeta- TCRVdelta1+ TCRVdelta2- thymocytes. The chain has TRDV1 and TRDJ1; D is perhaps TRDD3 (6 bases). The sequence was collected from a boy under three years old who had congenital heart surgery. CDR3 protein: CALGPSSGALSQYTDKLIF. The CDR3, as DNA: TGTGCTCTCGGACCTAGCTCTGGGGCCCTAAGTCAGTACACCGATAAACTCATCTTT.